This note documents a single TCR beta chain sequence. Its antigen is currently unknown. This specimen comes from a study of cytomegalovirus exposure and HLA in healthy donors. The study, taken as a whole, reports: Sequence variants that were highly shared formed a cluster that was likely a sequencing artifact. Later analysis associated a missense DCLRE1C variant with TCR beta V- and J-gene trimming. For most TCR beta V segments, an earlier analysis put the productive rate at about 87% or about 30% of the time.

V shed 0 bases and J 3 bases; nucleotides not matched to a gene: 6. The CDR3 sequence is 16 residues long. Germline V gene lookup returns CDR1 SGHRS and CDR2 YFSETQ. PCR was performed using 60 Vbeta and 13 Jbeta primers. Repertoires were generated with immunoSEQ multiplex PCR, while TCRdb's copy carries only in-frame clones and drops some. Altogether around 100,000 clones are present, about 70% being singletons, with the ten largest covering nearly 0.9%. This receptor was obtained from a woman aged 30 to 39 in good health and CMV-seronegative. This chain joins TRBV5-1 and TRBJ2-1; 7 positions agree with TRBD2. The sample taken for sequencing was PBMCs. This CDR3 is CASSLVPAGIYNEQFF. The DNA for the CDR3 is TGCGCCAGCAGCTTGGTCCCAGCGGGGATCTACAATGAGCAGTTCTTC.